This entry lists 8 T cell receptor beta chains sequenced from one sample in a study of blood T cell repertoires in COVID-19 (dated by TCRdb to 2018 to 2020). Library preparation used the immunoSEQ multiplex PCR assay. Imported from immuneACCESS, the table was reduced by TCRdb to in-frame sequences with V and J called. These copies leave out some clones; in studies compared against another copy, an unresolved V gene accounts for under half, and the cause of the remainder is not known. The sample contains about 160,000 clones, around 80% of them found a single time. Roughly 9.2% of the sample is in the top ten clones. The sequencing input was peripheral blood. The source of these receptors is a woman older than 75 with active or convalescent COVID-19.

The V gene is TRBV5-6, the J gene TRBJ1-4; 11 nucleotides align to TRBD1. Germline CDR1 and CDR2: SGHDT and YYEEEE. V was pared by 4 bases and J by 8 bases, with 7 bases of the junction left unmatched. The CDR3 consists of 15 residues. CDR3 residues: CASSGTGQGEEKLFF. The CDR3 DNA sequence: TGTGCCAGCAGCGGAACGGGACAGGGGGAAGAAAAACTGTTTTTT.

This chain uses TRBV10-3 with TRBJ1-2; TRBD1 agrees at 7 bases. Germline V gene data show CDR1 as ENHRY and CDR2 as SYGVKD. This CDR3 comprises 16 residues. V trimming: 3 bases; J trimming: 10 bases; junction bases outside the gene matches: 17. The DNA for the CDR3 is TGTGCCATCAGTGACCCTAAGGTGACAGGGAGGTTGGCCTACACCTTC. Translation gives CAISDPKVTGRLAYTF.

This rearrangement joins TRBV4-1 to TRBJ1-5; TRBD1 might be the D (5 bases). This CDR3 has 15 residues. Germline V gives CDR1 MGHRA, CDR2 YSYEKL. The ends were cut back, 0 bases at V and 5 bases at J, with 11 bases in the middle. CDR3 nucleotide sequence: TGCGCCAGCAGCCAAGATGCGGGGGGGGATCAGCCCCAGCATTTT. It specifies CASSQDAGGDQPQHF.

The J gene is TRBJ1-6, the V gene TRBV6-5; D ambiguous. Germline CDR1 reads MNHEY; CDR2 reads SVGAGI. Trimming cost V 0 bases and J 7 bases, with 10 bases left between them. The CDR3 sequence is 15 residues long. Here the CDR3 reads CASSYSSQWNSPLHF. The CDR3 nucleotides are TGTGCCAGCAGTTACTCCTCACAATGGAATTCACCCCTCCACTTT.

V gene TRBV10-3 combines with J gene TRBJ2-5; TRBD2 agrees at 10 bases. This CDR3 has 16 residues. Germline values: CDR1 ENHRY, CDR2 SYGVKD. V was pared by 0 bases and J by 1 base, with 2 bases of the junction left unmatched. This chain's CDR3 is CAISESPSGGQETQYF. CDR3 coding DNA: TGTGCCATCAGTGAGTCCCCTAGCGGGGGCCAAGAGACCCAGTACTTC.

This sequence joins TRBV9 and TRBJ2-2, with TRBD2 as a possible D gene (7 bases). Trimming shortened V by 3 bases and J by 3 bases, and 12 bases separated the two germline ends. Germline V lookup: CDR1 SGDLS, CDR2 YYNGEE. The CDR3 spans 15 residues. The CDR3 here is CASSALGGDTGELFF. The CDR3 DNA reads as TGTGCCAGCAGCGCCCTAGGGGGGGACACCGGGGAGCTGTTTTTT.

This clone was seen a single time. This rearrangement joins TRBV6-2 or TRBV6-3 to TRBJ1-1; perhaps TRBD1 as D (5 bases). Germline-derived CDR1 and CDR2 are MNHEY and SVGEGT. The CDR3 has 15 residues. Deletions cut 4 bases from V and 0 bases from J, with 12 bases between. The CDR3 nucleotides read TGTGCCAGCAGTTGGATGACAGCCATGAACACTGAAGCTTTCTTT. Protein sequence: CASSWMTAMNTEAFF.

The chain joins TRBV4-3 to TRBJ2-7; TRBD2 aligns across 7 bases. V lost 0 bases, J lost 6 bases, and 8 bases stayed unmatched. Per germline, CDR1 LGHNA and CDR2 YSLEER. The CDR3 runs 15 residues. The CDR3 DNA follows: TGCGCCAGCAGCCAAGATGTAGGCAGGGAGGGCGAGCAGTACTTC. It codes for CASSQDVGREGEQYF.